Below are 18 T cell receptor beta chains sequenced from a single sample in a study of CD8 T cells in Susac syndrome. Reverse transcription of about 0.5 to 1 ug RNA was carried out with random hexamers. TCRdb analysed the immunoSEQ multiplex PCR reads with MiXCR anew, one entry per CDR3 protein. The sample records 150,000 to 200,000 distinct CDR3 sequences, around 93% being singletons. Sequencing was performed on CD4+ T cells from PBMCs. The receptors originated from a human donor in good health.

J is TRBJ1-6 and V is TRBV20-1; D is unresolved. V was shortened by 5 bases and J by 5 bases, with 7 bases between the two germline ends. This CDR3 comprises 12 residues. The V gene's germline CDR1 is DFQATT and CDR2 SNEGSKA (reference sequence). In DNA, the CDR3 is TGCAGTGCTGGCTCACATAATTCACCCCTCCACTTT. Its protein is CSAGSHNSPLHF.

V is TRBV18 and J is TRBJ2-3, with D perhaps matching TRBD2 (6 bases). This CDR3 contains 17 residues. Trimming removed 0 bases from V and 2 bases from J, with 15 bases in between. Germline loops: CDR1 KGHSH, CDR2 LQKENI. CDR3 DNA: TGTGCCAGCTCACCACCGGGGTTCGGCGGGGACACAGATACGCAGTATTTT. As protein: CASSPPGFGGDTDTQYF.

J is TRBJ2-5 and V is TRBV12-3 or TRBV12-4, with 11 bases identical to TRBD1. The CDR3 length is 14 residues. The junction had 4 bases not matched to a gene; V was cut back by 5 bases and J by 5 bases. The CDR3 bases are TGTGCCAGCAGTGTGGGACAGGGGGAGGAGACCCAGTACTTC. Protein: CASSVGQGEETQYF.

The chain links TRBV6-5 to TRBJ1-2; D gene uncertain. The germline V gene has CDR1 MNHEY and CDR2 SVGAGI. Trimming cost V 1 base and J 8 bases, with 20 bases left between them. The CDR3 is made up of 16 amino acids. Here the CDR3 reads CASSYLSSVRVGGYTF. DNA of the CDR3: TGTGCCAGCAGTTACTTATCGTCGGTCCGGGTCGGCGGCTACACCTTC.

The chain recombines TRBV28 with TRBJ1-5; D not resolved. The V end lost 5 bases, the J end lost 6 bases, and 8 bases lay between the germline ends. The germline V gene encodes CDR1 MDHEN and CDR2 SYDVKM. The CDR3 covers 12 residues. The CDR3 DNA is TGTGCCAGCAGTCTCCCCCTTCAGCCCCAGCATTTT. Translating it yields CASSLPLQPQHF.

The chain couples TRBV19 to TRBJ2-5; no reliable D call. The CDR3 consists of 13 residues. Trimming stripped 1 base from V and 0 bases from J, with 3 bases between. Germline CDR1 and CDR2: LNHDA and SQIVND (reference sequence). The CDR3 loop reads CASSIGNQETQYF. The CDR3 DNA reads as TGTGCCAGTAGTATAGGGAACCAAGAGACCCAGTACTTC. The full variable domain, with the rest looked up from reference TRBV19 and TRBJ2-5, is DGGITQSPKYLFRKEGQNVTLSCEQNLNHDAMYWYRQDPGQGLRLIYYSQIVNDFQKGDIAEGYSVSREKKESFPLTVTSAQKNPTAFYLCASSIGNQETQYFGPGTRLLVL.

The V gene is TRBV7-9, the J gene TRBJ1-1; D ambiguous. Between the trimmed V and J ends, which lost 7 bases and 4 bases, there was a span of 10 bases. The CDR3 has 12 residues. CDR1 and CDR2 (germline): SEHNR, FQNEAQ (reference sequence). The CDR3 sequence is CASTQMGTEAFF. CDR3 nucleotides: TGTGCCAGCACCCAGATGGGCACTGAAGCTTTCTTT.

The V and J genes are TRBV5-1 and TRBJ2-5, with TRBD1 as a possible D gene (6 bases). CDR1 is SGHRS and CDR2 is YFSETQ in the germline V gene. Trimming shortened V by 0 bases and J by 2 bases, and 11 bases separated the two germline ends. The CDR3 is 15 residues long. This CDR3 is CASSLAPGAQETQYF. For the CDR3, the DNA is TGCGCCAGCAGCTTGGCCCCAGGGGCGCAAGAGACCCAGTACTTC.

The chain couples TRBV20-1 to TRBJ1-5; possibly TRBD1 for D (5 bases). The CDR3 loop spans 13 amino acids. The V end was cut by 7 bases, the J end by 6 bases, with 16 bases between. Germline assignment: CDR1 DFQATT and CDR2 SNEGSKA (reference sequence). The CDR3 DNA sequence: TGCAGTGTTAGGCGGCAGGGAATTCAGCCCCAGCATTTT. The encoded protein is CSVRRQGIQPQHF.

This chain links TRBV19 with TRBJ1-2; the D is unclear. The germline gives CDR1 LNHDA, CDR2 SQIVND (reference sequence). Deletions cut 5 bases from V and 3 bases from J, with 19 bases between. The CDR3 is made up of 16 amino acids. The CDR3 spells CASSPGRTFGHYGYTF. CDR3 bases: TGTGCCAGTAGTCCCGGTAGGACCTTTGGGCACTATGGCTACACCTTC.

V and J are TRBV4-1 and TRBJ1-2; tentative D call: TRBD1 (5 bases). The CDR3 loop spans 15 amino acids. V was pared by 1 base and J by 3 bases, with 12 bases between. CDR1 and CDR2 from the germline V gene are MGHRA and YSYEKL. The CDR3: CASSQGRGVDYGYTF. CDR3 coding DNA: TGCGCCAGCAGCCAAGGCAGAGGGGTGGACTATGGCTACACCTTC.

J is TRBJ2-3 and V is TRBV10-3; 9 bases are a match to TRBD1. CDR3 length: 14 amino acids. CDR1 and CDR2 (germline): ENHRY, SYGVKD. Trimming took 6 bases from V and 4 from J; bases not matched to a gene: 5. The CDR3 reads CAIRPGQGADTQYF. In nucleotides, the CDR3 is TGTGCCATCAGACCGGGACAGGGTGCAGATACGCAGTATTTT.

The chain uses TRBV30 and TRBJ1-1; D gene ambiguous. The germline V and J ends were trimmed by 0 bases and 1 base, with 9 bases remaining between them. Germline V gene sequence: CDR1 GTSNPN, CDR2 SVGIG (reference sequence). The CDR3 contains 14 residues. CDR3 sequence (DNA): TGTGCCTGGAGTGTAAGGGCCGGGAACACTGAAGCTTTCTTT. It yields the protein CAWSVRAGNTEAFF.

The gene calls are TRBV5-4 and TRBJ2-2; 8 bases line up with TRBD1. With 3 bases clipped from V and 4 bases from J, the junction kept 11 bases outside the gene matches. Germline values: CDR1 SGHNT, CDR2 YYREEE (reference sequence). This CDR3 is built from 17 residues. The CDR3 DNA is TGTGCCAGCAGCTCCGGGCAGGGGGCCCTCAGCACCGGGGAGCTGTTTTTT. It codes for CASSSGQGALSTGELFF.

V and J are TRBV7-2 and TRBJ1-6; 8 bases are a match to TRBD1. Germline CDR1 is SGHTA and CDR2 is FQGNSA. The CDR3 extends over 15 amino acids. V gave up 5 bases and J gave up 8 bases; unmatched junction bases: 8. The CDR3 region is CASSPYRGGDSPLHF. Here the CDR3 DNA reads TGTGCCAGCAGCCCATACAGGGGGGGGGATTCACCCCTCCACTTT.

The chain is built from TRBV2 and TRBJ1-4, with a tentative D call TRBD1 (5 bases). CDR3 length: 12 residues. V was clipped by 8 bases and J by 5 bases, with 9 bases between them. In germline, CDR1 is SNHLY, CDR2 FYNNEI. The CDR3 sequence is CASLGRNEKLFF. The CDR3 coding sequence is TGTGCCAGCCTGGGACGGAATGAAAAACTGTTTTTT.

The chain uses TRBV19 and TRBJ1-4, with TRBD1 identical over 10 bases. This CDR3 is 15 amino acids long. The J segment lost 8 bases and the V segment lost 3 bases, leaving 6 bases of the junction unmatched. Per the germline V gene, CDR1 is LNHDA and CDR2 is SQIVND (reference sequence). Here the CDR3 DNA reads TGTGCCAGTAGTATGACCGGGACAGGGGACGAAAAACTGTTTTTT. As protein: CASSMTGTGDEKLFF.

This chain connects TRBV20-1 to TRBJ1-3; maybe TRBD1 (6 bases). The CDR3 sequence is 15 residues long. The germline gives CDR1 DFQATT, CDR2 SNEGSKA (reference sequence). Trimming took 2 bases from V and 8 from J, leaving 19 bases between them. CDR3 protein: CSARLLQGFGDTIYF. Here the CDR3 DNA reads TGCAGTGCTAGATTATTACAGGGTTTTGGCGACACCATATATTTT.